Listed here is a single T cell receptor (beta chain). This clonotype was found a few times. There is no known antigen for this receptor. Base qualities are not provided; no much larger clone lies one nucleotide away. The TCR beta CDR3 regions were amplified from RNA transcripts. For the first round of RT-PCR on the TCR CDR3, the HTBI primer set was used together with the Qiagen OneStep RT-PCR kit. Libraries were constructed in a second round of multiplex PCR, after which size selection and purification were performed. The libraries were sequenced on an Illumina HiSeq2000 using paired-end 100 bp reads. Processing in the source paper ran as follows. Raw data were processed with SOAPnuke, discarding reads with adapters, uncalled bases, mean Phred below 15, or no exact constant-primer or identifier match. COPE v1.2.5 was used to merge the high-quality paired reads, and each unique nucleotide sequence was defined as a clonotype. MiTCR v1.1 was used to align the clonotypes against IMGT TRBV, TRBD and TRBJ reference segments. Only V-J combinations with frequency above 0.0001, covering about 99% of repertoires, were analysed. The TCS score was defined as the ratio of F50 (clonal expansion) to E x V (chaos), calculated using BLOSUM62-based TCRdist between CDR3 peptides within each V-J. Welch's t-statistics and random forest reduced 500 to 550 V-J features to 10 to 15, which were used in a naive Bayes classifier (R e1071). TCRdb passed the public sequencing reads through fastp at Q25 and MiXCR, retaining productive beta sequences. CDR3 protein sequences are deduplicated, and each keeps its most common genes and DNA. For this entry, the V and J calls and clone size follow TCRdb and not the study's own pipeline. This sample gives 660,000 or so distinct CDR3 sequences in total; less than 25% of them show up just once. Under 35% of the sample is held by the ten biggest clonotypes.

Moderately to severely active disease, a Clinical Activity Score of at least 3, a NOSPECS grade of at least 4, and a duration under 3 months were present in ophthalmopathy patients. Patients with uncontrolled infections, other autoimmune diseases, pregnancy or lactation were excluded. Clinical symptoms, serum thyroxine and TRAb, thyroid ultrasound, and orbital computed tomography formed the basis for the diagnoses. Ficoll-Paque density gradient centrifugation was used to isolate PBMCs from under 11 ml of fresh peripheral blood. Total RNA was extracted with Trizol reagent, and quality was checked on an Agilent 2100 Bioanalyzer. This sample is drawn from a study of T cells in Graves' hyperthyroidism and ophthalmopathy (dated by TCRdb to about 2019). With regard to the full study: Peripheral blood was sampled at the time of initial diagnosis, prior to any treatment. A discovery cohort of around 100 patients, approximately 45 with Graves' ophthalmopathy and over 55 with stable Graves' hyperthyroidism, was used to find distinguishing TCR V-J signatures. For training and testing, the 100 or so patients in the discovery cohort were randomly divided in a 7:3 ratio. Thyroid tissue and blood T-cell repertoires from over 5 Graves' hyperthyroidism patients were also compared in the study. The paper reports TCR Vbeta CDR3 sequencing of some 140 peripheral blood samples: 40 to 45 ophthalmopathy, 75 to 80 hyperthyroidism and approximately 17 progressor patients. Whether ophthalmopathy could be predicted prospectively was tested in an independent validation cohort made up of roughly 19 hyperthyroidism patients plus 17 patients who later progressed to ophthalmopathy. Once sampling was done, hyperthyroidism patients were given methimazole at a starting dose of 30 mg daily, whereas ophthalmopathy patients were given high-dose intravenous methylprednisolone. Summary of the overall study and its limitations: In validation, the model predicted progression to ophthalmopathy with 55% to 71% sensitivity and 72% to 85% specificity, a median of about 6.7 months before onset. No statistical method was used to set the sample size in advance, and investigators knew the group allocation. A model built on a 13 V-J signature distinguished ophthalmopathy from stable hyperthyroidism, reaching roughly 88% sensitivity and around 81% specificity in cross-validation and 80%/75% in testing. Most expanded thyroid clonotypes (frequency above 0.001) were also detected in blood, suggesting blood repertoires may reflect thyroid immune responses.

The receptor comes from a man aged 30 to 45 with Graves' ophthalmopathy. Sequenced material: blood.

The nucleotides read TGTGCCAGCAGTCCGCGGACGGCCCTCTACGAGCAGTACTTC. Its translation is CASSPRTALYEQYF. The chain links TRBV28 with TRBJ2-7; the D gene cannot be resolved reliably. Inclusive of the bounding cysteine and phenylalanine, the CDR3 is 14 residues long. Only the CDR3 DNA is retained, 42 bases long and in frame from the first base. In the germline V gene, CDR1 corresponds to MDHEN and CDR2 to SYDVKM. V drops 5 bases and J drops 3 bases, leaving 14 bases in between.